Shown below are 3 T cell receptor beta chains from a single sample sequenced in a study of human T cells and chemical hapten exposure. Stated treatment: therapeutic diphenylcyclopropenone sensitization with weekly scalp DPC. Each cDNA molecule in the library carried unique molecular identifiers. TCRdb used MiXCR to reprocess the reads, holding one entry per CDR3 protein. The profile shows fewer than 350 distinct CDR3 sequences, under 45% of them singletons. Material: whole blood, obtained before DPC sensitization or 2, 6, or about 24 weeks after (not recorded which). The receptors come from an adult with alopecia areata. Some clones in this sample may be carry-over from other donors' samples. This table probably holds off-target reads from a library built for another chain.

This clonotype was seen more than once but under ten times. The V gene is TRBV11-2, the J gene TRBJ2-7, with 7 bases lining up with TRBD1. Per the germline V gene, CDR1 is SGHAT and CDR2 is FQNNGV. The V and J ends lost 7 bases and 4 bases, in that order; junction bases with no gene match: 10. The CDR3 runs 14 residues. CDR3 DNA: TGTGCCAGCATCAGATCCGGGACAGAATACGAGCAGTACTTC. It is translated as CASIRSGTEYEQYF.

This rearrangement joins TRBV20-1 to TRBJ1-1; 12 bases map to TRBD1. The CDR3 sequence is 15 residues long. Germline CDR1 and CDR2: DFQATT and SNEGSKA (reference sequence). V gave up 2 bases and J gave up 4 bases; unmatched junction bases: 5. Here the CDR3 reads CSARPGTGGATEAFF. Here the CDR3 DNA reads TGCAGTGCTAGACCGGGGACAGGGGGCGCCACTGAAGCTTTCTTT.

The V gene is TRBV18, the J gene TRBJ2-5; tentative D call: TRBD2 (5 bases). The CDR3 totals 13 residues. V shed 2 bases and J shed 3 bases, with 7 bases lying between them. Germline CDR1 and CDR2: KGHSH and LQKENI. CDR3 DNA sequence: TGTGCCAGCTCACCAAGGAGGAAAGAGACCCAGTACTTC. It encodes CASSPRRKETQYF.